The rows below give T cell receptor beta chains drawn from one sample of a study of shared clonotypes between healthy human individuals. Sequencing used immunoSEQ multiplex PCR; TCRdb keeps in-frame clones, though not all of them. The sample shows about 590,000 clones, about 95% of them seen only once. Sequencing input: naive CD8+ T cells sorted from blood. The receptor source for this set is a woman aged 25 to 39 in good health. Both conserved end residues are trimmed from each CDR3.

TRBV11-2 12 ASSLWGTNTEAF
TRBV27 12 ASSGGPRPYEQY
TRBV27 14 ASSLLGTQGFYEQY
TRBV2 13 ASSVTGEARNTIY
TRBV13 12 ASSRGQGGNIQY
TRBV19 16 ASSTPGEVRHRNQPQH
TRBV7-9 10 ASSDDSYEQY
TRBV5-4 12 ASSLAPGWDIQY
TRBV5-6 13 ASSLVGNRPGELF
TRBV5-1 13 ASSLGGDSNQPQH
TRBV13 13 ASSLRTLAKNIQY
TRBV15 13 ATSREEGTYTEAF